These 17 T cell receptor beta chains share one sample of origin, sequenced in a study of T cell responses to AZD1222 COVID-19 vaccine. TCRdb's table, derived via immunoSEQ multiplex PCR, lists solely in-frame clones and lacks some. The table has approximately 94,000 clones, 92% seen once. The sample in question was peripheral blood, obtained on day 0 of AZD1222 vaccination. All receptors derive from an adult in good health.

This clone was recorded a few times. This sequence joins TRBV27 and TRBJ2-2; a possible D gene is TRBD2 (5 bases). The CDR3 has 14 residues. V was pared by 2 bases and J by 7 bases, with 11 bases between. Germline V gene lookup returns CDR1 MNHEY and CDR2 SMNVEV (reference sequence). CDR3: CASSLRQSGGELFF. In DNA form, the CDR3 reads TGTGCCAGCAGTTTACGTCAGAGCGGCGGGGAGCTGTTTTTT.

The chain employs TRBV11-2 and TRBJ2-7; the match to TRBD1 covers 8 bases. J lost 3 bases, V lost 4 bases, and 8 bases had no gene match. This CDR3 is built from 15 residues. Germline V lookup: CDR1 SGHAT, CDR2 FQNNGV. CDR3: CASSSQGAGSYEQYF. CDR3 in DNA: TGTGCCAGCAGCTCGCAGGGGGCGGGGAGCTACGAGCAGTACTTC.

The CDR3 here is CASSEAAFTEAFF. The CDR3 region has the DNA TGTGCCAGCAGTGAAGCGGCGTTCACTGAAGCTTTCTTT. The chain combines TRBV6-1 with TRBJ1-1; D gene unclear. CDR3 length: 13 amino acids. Germline values: CDR1 MNHNS, CDR2 SASEGT. V lost 0 bases to trimming and J lost 4 bases, with 6 bases between them.

This sequence joins TRBV7-8 and TRBJ2-3; weak D call: TRBD2 (5 bases). Germline CDR1 SGHVS, CDR2 FQNEAQ. The CDR3 is 13 amino acids. V was clipped by 4 bases and J by 1 base, with 6 bases between them. The CDR3 protein is CASSWTRTDTQYF. DNA of the CDR3: TGTGCCAGCAGCTGGACTCGCACAGATACGCAGTATTTT.

V is TRBV30 and J is TRBJ1-3; 8 bases align to TRBD1. The germline V gene encodes CDR1 GTSNPN and CDR2 SVGIG (reference sequence). V shed 2 bases and J 0 bases; nucleotides not matched to a gene: 6. CDR3 size: 16 residues. The CDR3 bases are TGTGCCTGGAGTCTCCCAGGGGGCCTCTCTGGAAACACCATATATTTT. Its protein is CAWSLPGGLSGNTIYF.

This chain links TRBV28 with TRBJ2-3, with TRBD2 identical over 9 bases. Trimming at V came to 4 bases and at J to 1 base, leaving 3 bases not matched to a gene. Germline V gene sequence: CDR1 MDHEN, CDR2 SYDVKM. The CDR3 spans 15 residues. CDR3 DNA sequence: TGTGCCAGCAGTTCCCCTAGCGGGGGCACAGATACGCAGTATTTT. Translating it yields CASSSPSGGTDTQYF. The complete variable domain, with remaining parts taken from reference TRBV28 and TRBJ2-3, reads DVKVTQSSRYLVKRTGEKVFLECVQDMDHENMFWYRQDPGLGLRLIYFSYDVKMKEKGDIPEGYSVSREKKERFSLILESASTNQTSMYLCASSSPSGGTDTQYFGPGTRLTVL.

The chain recombines TRBV28 with TRBJ1-1; D may be TRBD1 (5 bases). The length of the CDR3 is 12 residues. V lost 8 bases, J lost 4 bases, and 11 bases lay in between. Germline V gene data show CDR1 as MDHEN and CDR2 as SYDVKM. Here the CDR3 DNA reads TGTGCCAGCCACAGGTTTGGCACTGAAGCTTTCTTT. Translated, it gives CASHRFGTEAFF.

This rearrangement joins TRBV29-1 to TRBJ2-3; 12 bases match TRBD2. Per the germline V gene, CDR1 is SQVTM and CDR2 is ANQGSEA. V gave up 1 base and J gave up 8 bases; unmatched junction bases: 4. This CDR3 spans 14 amino acids. CDR3 nucleotide sequence: TGCAGCGTTGAAGTGACTAGCGGGAGAGGTACGCAGTATTTT. Its protein product is CSVEVTSGRGTQYF.

This rearrangement joins TRBV27 to TRBJ2-7; 9 bases map to TRBD1. V lost 4 bases, J lost 7 bases, and 11 bases stayed unmatched. Germline V CDR1 and CDR2: MNHEY, SMNVEV (reference sequence). CDR3 length: 15 amino acids. Here the CDR3 reads CASSSPGTGLREQYF. The CDR3 bases are TGTGCCAGCAGTTCCCCCGGGACAGGGTTGAGAGAGCAGTACTTC.

V and J are TRBV14 and TRBJ2-2; TRBD1 or TRBD2 may be the D gene (5 bases each). The CDR3 has 16 amino acids. Germline CDR1 is SGHDN and CDR2 is FVKESK. Trimming removed 3 bases from V and 0 bases from J, with 11 bases in between. The CDR3 is CASSQLRGSNTGELFF. In DNA form, the CDR3 reads TGTGCCAGCAGCCAGTTGAGGGGCTCGAACACCGGGGAGCTGTTTTTT.

This chain connects TRBV7-3 to TRBJ1-1; 9 bases match TRBD1. V shed 4 bases and J 5 bases; nucleotides not matched to a gene: 11. CDR3 length: 16 residues. Germline CDR1 reads SGHTA; CDR2 reads FQGTGA. The CDR3 coding sequence is TGTGCCAGCAGCTCTCCCCGGACAGGGGAATTAACTGAAGCTTTCTTT. Translating gives CASSSPRTGELTEAFF.

The chain is built from TRBV30 and TRBJ1-2; no clear D. The CDR3 extends over 10 amino acids. The V and J ends lost 1 base and 12 bases respectively, with 9 bases between them. Germline V gene data show CDR1 as GTSNPN and CDR2 as SVGIG (reference sequence). CDR3 DNA: TGTGCCTGGAGTGAAGGTCTAGACACCTTC. Residues: CAWSEGLDTF.

The chain employs TRBV4-1 and TRBJ2-7, with 13 positions matching TRBD2. The CDR3 is 20 residues long. Germline CDR1 is MGHRA and CDR2 is YSYEKL. J gave up 2 bases and V 0 bases, and 13 bases lay outside the gene matches. As DNA, the CDR3 is TGCGCCAGCAGCCAAGACCATCCCCCACCAACTAGCGGGAGGGCCTACGAGCAGTACTTC. It codes for CASSQDHPPPTSGRAYEQYF.

The chain is built from TRBV12-3 or TRBV12-4 and TRBJ1-5; D is unresolved. The CDR3 has 13 amino acids. V shed 5 bases and J shed 7 bases, with 12 bases lying between them. CDR3 bases: TGTGCCAGCAGTCCCCTTCATGGGCAGCCCCAGCATTTT. Protein: CASSPLHGQPQHF.

V usage is TRBV5-1 and J usage is TRBJ2-2; 10 bases are shared with TRBD2. This CDR3 has 16 amino acids. V shed 1 base, J shed 7 bases, and the junction held 7 bases outside the gene matches. Per germline, CDR1 SGHRS and CDR2 YFSETQ. This CDR3 reads CASSLSSGRVSGELFF. CDR3 DNA sequence: TGCGCCAGCAGCTTGTCGAGCGGGAGGGTCAGCGGGGAGCTGTTTTTT.

The CDR3 DNA reads TGTGCCTGGAGTCCACCGGGACAGGGAGTATCACCCCTCCACTTT. Protein product: CAWSPPGQGVSPLHF. J is TRBJ1-6 and V is TRBV30; 9 nucleotides align to TRBD1. V was clipped by 2 bases and J by 10 bases; unmatched bases: 9. The CDR3 spans 15 residues. Germline loops: CDR1 GTSNPN, CDR2 SVGIG (reference sequence).

The chain has TRBV6-6 and TRBJ1-1, with no clear D. The CDR3 consists of 12 residues. Trimming removed 2 bases at V and 6 bases at J, with 7 bases between. Germline V CDR1 and CDR2: MNHNY, SVGAGI (reference sequence). CDR3 region: CASSYGFAEAFF. The CDR3 nucleotides read TGTGCCAGCAGTTACGGGTTCGCTGAAGCTTTCTTT.